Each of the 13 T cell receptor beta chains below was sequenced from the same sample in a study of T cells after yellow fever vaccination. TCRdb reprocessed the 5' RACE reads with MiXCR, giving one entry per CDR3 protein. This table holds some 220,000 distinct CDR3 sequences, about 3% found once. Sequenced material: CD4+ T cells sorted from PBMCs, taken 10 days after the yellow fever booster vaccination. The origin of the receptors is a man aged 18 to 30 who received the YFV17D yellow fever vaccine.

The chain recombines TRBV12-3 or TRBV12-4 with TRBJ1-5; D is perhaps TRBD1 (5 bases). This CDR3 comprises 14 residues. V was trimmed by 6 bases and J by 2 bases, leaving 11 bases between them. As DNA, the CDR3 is TGTGCCAGCAGGACTCAGGGAGGCAATCAGCCCCAGCATTTT. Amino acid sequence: CASRTQGGNQPQHF.

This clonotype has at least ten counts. As DNA, the CDR3 is TGCGCCAGCAGCCAAGAAGGGACAGGGGAGGGGAAACTGTTTTTT. This codes for CASSQEGTGEGKLFF. The chain is built from TRBV4-3 and TRBJ1-4; 10 bases map to TRBD1. Germline loops: CDR1 LGHNA, CDR2 YSLEER. The CDR3 has 15 amino acids. After removal of 0 bases from V and 11 bases from J, the junction contained 6 bases not matched to a gene.

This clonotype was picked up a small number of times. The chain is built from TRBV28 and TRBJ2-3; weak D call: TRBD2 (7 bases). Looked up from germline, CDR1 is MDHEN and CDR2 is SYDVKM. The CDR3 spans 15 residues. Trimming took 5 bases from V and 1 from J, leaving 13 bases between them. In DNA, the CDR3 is TGTGCCAGCAGTCCCCCGGGGGGCCGCACAGATACGCAGTATTTT. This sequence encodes CASSPPGGRTDTQYF.

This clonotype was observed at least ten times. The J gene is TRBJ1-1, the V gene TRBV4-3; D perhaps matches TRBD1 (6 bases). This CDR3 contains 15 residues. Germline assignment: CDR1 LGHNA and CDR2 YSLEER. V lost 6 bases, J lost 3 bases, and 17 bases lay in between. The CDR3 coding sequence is TGCGCCAGCAGTCAATCCCCGGGGGGCTACACTGAAGCTTTCTTT. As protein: CASSQSPGGYTEAFF.

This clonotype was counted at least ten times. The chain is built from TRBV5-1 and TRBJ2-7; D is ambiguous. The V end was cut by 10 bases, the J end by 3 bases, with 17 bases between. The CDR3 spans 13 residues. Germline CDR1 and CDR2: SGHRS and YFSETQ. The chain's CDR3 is CAVPASGFYEQYV. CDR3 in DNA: TGCGCCGTACCGGCCTCGGGTTTCTACGAGCAGTACGTC.

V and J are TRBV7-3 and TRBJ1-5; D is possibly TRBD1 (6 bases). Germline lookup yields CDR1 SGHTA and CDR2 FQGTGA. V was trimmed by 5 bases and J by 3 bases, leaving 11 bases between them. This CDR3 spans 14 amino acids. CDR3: CASSATGPNQPQHF. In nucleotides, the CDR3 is TGTGCCAGCAGCGCAACAGGGCCCAATCAGCCCCAGCATTTT.

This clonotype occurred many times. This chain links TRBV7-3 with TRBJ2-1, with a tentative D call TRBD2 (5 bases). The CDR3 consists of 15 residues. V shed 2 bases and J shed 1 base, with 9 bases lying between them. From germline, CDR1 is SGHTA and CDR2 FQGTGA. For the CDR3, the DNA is TGTGCCAGCAGCTTAGATAGCGTATCCTACAATGAGCAGTTCTTC. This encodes CASSLDSVSYNEQFF. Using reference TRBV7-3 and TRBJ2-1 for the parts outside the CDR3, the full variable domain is GAGVSQTPSNKVTEKGKYVELRCDPISGHTALYWYRQSLGQGPEFLIYFQGTGAADDSGLPNDRFFAVRPEGSVSTLKIQRTERGDSAVYLCASSLDSVSYNEQFFGPGTRLTVL.

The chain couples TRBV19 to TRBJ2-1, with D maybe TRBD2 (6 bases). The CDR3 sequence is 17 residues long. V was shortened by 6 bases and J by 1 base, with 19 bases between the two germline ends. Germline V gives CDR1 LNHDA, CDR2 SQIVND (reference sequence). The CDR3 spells CASSIFGSGRSYNEQFF. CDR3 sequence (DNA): TGTGCCAGTAGCATATTCGGCTCAGGGAGGTCCTACAATGAGCAGTTCTTC.

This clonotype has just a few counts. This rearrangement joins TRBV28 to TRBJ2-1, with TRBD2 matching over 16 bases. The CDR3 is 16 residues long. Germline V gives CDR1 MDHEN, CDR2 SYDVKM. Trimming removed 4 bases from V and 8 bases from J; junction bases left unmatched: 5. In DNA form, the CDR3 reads TGTGCCAGCAGTTCCGGGACTAGCGGGGGGGCCGATGAGCAGTTCTTC. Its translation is CASSSGTSGGADEQFF.

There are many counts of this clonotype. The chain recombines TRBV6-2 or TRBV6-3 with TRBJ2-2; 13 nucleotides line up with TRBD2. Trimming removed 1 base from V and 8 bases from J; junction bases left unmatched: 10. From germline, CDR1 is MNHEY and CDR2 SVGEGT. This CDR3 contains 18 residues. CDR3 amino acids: CASSYFAGTSGAVGELFF. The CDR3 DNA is TGTGCCAGCAGTTACTTCGCCGGGACTAGCGGGGCGGTGGGGGAGCTGTTTTTT.

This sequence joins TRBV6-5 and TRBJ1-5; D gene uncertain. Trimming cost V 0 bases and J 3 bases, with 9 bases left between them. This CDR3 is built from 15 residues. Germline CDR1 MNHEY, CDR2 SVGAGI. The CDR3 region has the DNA TGTGCCAGCAGTTACTCGGGTGCCGCCAATCAGCCCCAGCATTTT. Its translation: CASSYSGAANQPQHF.

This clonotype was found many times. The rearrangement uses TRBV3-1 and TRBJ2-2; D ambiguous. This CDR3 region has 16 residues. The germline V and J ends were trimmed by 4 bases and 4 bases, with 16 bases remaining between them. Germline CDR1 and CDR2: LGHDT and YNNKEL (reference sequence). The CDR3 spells CASSPRVSEGTGELFF. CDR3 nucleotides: TGTGCCAGCAGCCCCCGAGTCAGCGAAGGCACCGGGGAGCTGTTTTTT.

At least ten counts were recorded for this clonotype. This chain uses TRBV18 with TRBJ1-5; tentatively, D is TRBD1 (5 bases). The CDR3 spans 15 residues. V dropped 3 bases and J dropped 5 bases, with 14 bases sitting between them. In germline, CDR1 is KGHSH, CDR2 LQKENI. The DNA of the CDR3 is TGTGCCAGCTCACCGGGGGGGGGTGCCGATCAGCCCCAGCATTTT. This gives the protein CASSPGGGADQPQHF.